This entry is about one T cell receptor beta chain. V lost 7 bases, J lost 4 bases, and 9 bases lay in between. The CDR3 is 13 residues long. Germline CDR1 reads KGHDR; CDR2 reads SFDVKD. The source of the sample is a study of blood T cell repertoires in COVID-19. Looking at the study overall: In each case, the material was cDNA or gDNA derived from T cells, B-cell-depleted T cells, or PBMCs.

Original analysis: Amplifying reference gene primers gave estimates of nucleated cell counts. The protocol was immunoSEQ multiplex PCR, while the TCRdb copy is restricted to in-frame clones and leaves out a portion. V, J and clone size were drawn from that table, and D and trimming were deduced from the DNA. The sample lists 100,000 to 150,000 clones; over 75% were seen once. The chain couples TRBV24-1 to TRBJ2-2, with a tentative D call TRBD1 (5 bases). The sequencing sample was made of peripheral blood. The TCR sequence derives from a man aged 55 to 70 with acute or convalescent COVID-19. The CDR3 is CATSGQATGELFF. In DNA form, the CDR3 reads TGTGCCACCAGCGGACAAGCCACCGGGGAGCTGTTTTTT.